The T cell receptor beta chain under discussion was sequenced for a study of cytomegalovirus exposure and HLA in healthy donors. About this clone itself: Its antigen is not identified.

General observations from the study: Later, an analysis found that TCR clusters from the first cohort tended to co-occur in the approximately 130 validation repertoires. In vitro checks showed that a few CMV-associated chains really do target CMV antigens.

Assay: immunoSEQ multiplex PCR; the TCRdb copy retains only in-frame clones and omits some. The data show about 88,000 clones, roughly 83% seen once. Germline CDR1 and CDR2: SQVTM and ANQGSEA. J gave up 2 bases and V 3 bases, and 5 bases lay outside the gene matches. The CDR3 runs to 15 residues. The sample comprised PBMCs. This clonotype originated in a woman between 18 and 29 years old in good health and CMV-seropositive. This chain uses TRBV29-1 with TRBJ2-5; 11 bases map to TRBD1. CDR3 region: CSVEPGQGGQETQYF. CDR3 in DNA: TGCAGCGTTGAGCCGGGACAGGGGGGACAAGAGACCCAGTACTTC.